This TCR beta chain came from a study of T cell responses to AZD1222 COVID-19 vaccine. Study results and caveats: Only six or seven AZD1222 recipients tested seropositive at baseline.

Here immunoSEQ multiplex PCR was the method, and the copy in TCRdb shows in-frame clones only, minus some. The table lists around 89,000 clones, approximately 90% of them singletons. Concerning this clone itself: No antigen is known for it.

V lost 2 bases and J lost 3, with 14 bases in between. Germline V gene lookup returns CDR1 SGHKS and CDR2 YYEKEE (reference sequence). This CDR3 contains 15 residues. The specimen was peripheral blood, collected on day 0 of AZD1222 vaccination. V and J are TRBV5-5 and TRBJ1-2, with D possibly being TRBD1 (6 bases). The receptor was isolated from an adult in good health. CDR3 DNA sequence: TGTGCCAGCAGCTTAATCACAGGGACGGACTATGGCTACACCTTC. Encoded protein: CASSLITGTDYGYTF.